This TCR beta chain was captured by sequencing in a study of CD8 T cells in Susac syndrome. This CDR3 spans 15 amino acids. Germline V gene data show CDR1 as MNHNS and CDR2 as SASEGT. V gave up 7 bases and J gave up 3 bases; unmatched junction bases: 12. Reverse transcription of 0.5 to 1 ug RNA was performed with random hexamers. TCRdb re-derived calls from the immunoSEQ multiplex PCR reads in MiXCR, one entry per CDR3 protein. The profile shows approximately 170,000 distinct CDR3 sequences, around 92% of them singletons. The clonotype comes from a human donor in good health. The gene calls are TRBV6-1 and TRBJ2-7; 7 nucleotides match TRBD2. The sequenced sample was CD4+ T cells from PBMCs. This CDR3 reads CASNLGLGVSYEQYF. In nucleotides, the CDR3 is TGTGCCAGCAACCTAGGACTAGGAGTAAGCTACGAGCAGTACTTC.